A single sample gave rise to the 30 T cell receptor beta chains below, sequenced in a study of beta chain features in type 1 diabetes. For these TCRs, the target antigens are not known. General study points: People with Type 1 diabetes carried modestly yet significantly shorter TCRB CDR3s in all four CD4+ subsets.

Sequenced material consisted of expressed TCRB transcripts (all of the isolated RNA was reverse transcribed). Only in-frame clones appear in the TCRdb table, and some are missing; sequencing was by immunoSEQ multiplex PCR. The repertoire holds approximately 360,000 clones, with around 12% as singletons. Specimen: naive CD4+ T cells from blood. The receptors shown here come from a woman aged 18-30 years with type 1 diabetes.

On this clone itself: The junction and the germline gene differ at one end; a read error may be behind it. CDR3 in amino acids: CSARPLAGENF. The CDR3 DNA is TGCAGTGCTAGACCCCTAGCGGGGGAAAACTTC. V usage is TRBV20-1 and J usage is TRBJ2-7; 10 positions match TRBD2. CDR1 and CDR2 from the germline V gene are DFQATT and SNEGSKA (reference sequence). The CDR3 has 11 amino acids.

The CDR3 spells CAWSGQGGSFGSNQPQHF. Written as DNA, the CDR3 is TGTGCCTGGAGTGGACAGGGTGGATCCTTTGGGAGCAATCAGCCCCAGCATTTT. The chain combines TRBV30 with TRBJ1-5; 7 bases are shared with TRBD1. There are 18 residues in the CDR3. The J segment lost 1 base and the V segment lost 1 base, leaving 13 bases of the junction unmatched. The germline CDR1 and CDR2 sequences are GTSNPN and SVGIG (reference sequence). Full variable domain (missing parts from reference TRBV30 and TRBJ1-5): SQTIHQWPATLVQPVGSPLSLECTVEGTSNPNLYWYRQAAGRGLQLLFYSVGIGQISSEVPQNLSASRPQDRQFILSSKKLLLSDSGFYLCAWSGQGGSFGSNQPQHFGDGTRLSIL.

This clone was observed a handful of times. This chain connects TRBV27 to TRBJ2-3; possible D gene TRBD2, 6 bases. The germline V gene has CDR1 MNHEY and CDR2 SMNVEV (reference sequence). The germline V and J ends were trimmed by 1 base and 2 bases, with 19 bases remaining between them. The CDR3 is 18 residues long. CDR3 amino acids: CASSLLRWGAGITDTQYF. The CDR3 DNA is TGTGCCAGCAGTTTATTGAGGTGGGGAGCGGGTATCACAGATACGCAGTATTTT.

The gene calls are TRBV20-1 and TRBJ2-1, with D perhaps TRBD2 (5 bases). The germline V gene encodes CDR1 DFQATT and CDR2 SNEGSKA (reference sequence). The CDR3 loop spans 9 amino acids. V gave up 7 bases and J gave up 7 bases, with 5 bases separating them. CDR3 DNA: TGCAGTGGAGGGAATGAGCAGTTCTTC. Translated, it gives CSGGNEQFF.

The chain employs TRBV5-4 and TRBJ2-2; maybe TRBD1 (6 bases). The V end was cut by 4 bases, the J end by 6 bases, with 13 bases between. This CDR3 is 14 amino acids long. Germline assignment: CDR1 SGHNT and CDR2 YYREEE (reference sequence). CDR3 nucleotide sequence: TGTGCCAGCAGCCGAACAGGGTCCCCCGGGGAGCTGTTTTTT. This translates into CASSRTGSPGELFF.

The chain's CDR3 is CASSHQGGGGSSTDTQYF. The CDR3 coding sequence is TGCGCCAGCAGCCATCAGGGTGGCGGGGGTTCTAGCACAGATACGCAGTATTTT. The gene calls are TRBV4-3 and TRBJ2-3; 7 nucleotides line up with TRBD2. CDR1 and CDR2 from the germline V gene are LGHNA and YSLEER. The CDR3 length is 18 residues. V lost 3 bases, J lost 0 bases, and 12 bases stayed unmatched.

This clone came up a few times. This chain joins TRBV6-5 and TRBJ2-3, with D tentatively TRBD1 (5 bases). Trimming removed 0 bases from V and 3 bases from J, with 10 bases in between. This CDR3 has 15 amino acids. Per the germline V gene, CDR1 is MNHEY and CDR2 is SVGAGI. This CDR3 is CASSYSGRRTDTQYF. DNA of the CDR3: TGTGCCAGCAGTTACTCGGGGCGCCGGACAGATACGCAGTATTTT.

This clone was seen only a few times. V and J are TRBV2 and TRBJ1-1, with D uncertain. The CDR3 length is 13 residues. From germline, CDR1 is SNHLY and CDR2 FYNNEI. V was cut by 3 bases and J by 5 bases, with 10 bases left in between. CDR3 amino acids: CASSDTVGTEAFF. DNA of the CDR3: TGTGCCAGCAGTGACACGGTCGGGACTGAAGCTTTCTTT.

The genes are TRBV7-6 and TRBJ2-7, with TRBD1 matching 7 bases. Germline CDR1 reads SGHVS; CDR2 reads FNYEAQ. This CDR3 has 15 amino acids. V lost 2 bases to trimming and J lost 4 bases; unmatched junction nucleotides: 8. In nucleotides, the CDR3 is TGTGCCAGCAGCTTATTCAAGGGGGCCGTGTACGAGCAGTACTTC. This sequence encodes CASSLFKGAVYEQYF.

The V gene is TRBV5-4, the J gene TRBJ2-1; D is perhaps TRBD1 (5 bases). The V gene's germline CDR1 is SGHNT and CDR2 YYREEE (reference sequence). V lost 3 bases to trimming and J lost 12 bases, with 22 bases between them. The CDR3 runs to 15 residues. The CDR3 loop is CASSYPTALVPLQFF. For the CDR3, the DNA is TGTGCCAGCAGCTACCCGACAGCCCTTGTGCCTTTGCAGTTCTTC.

This chain links TRBV7-9 with TRBJ2-1, with a tentative D call TRBD2 (6 bases). Looked up from germline, CDR1 is SEHNR and CDR2 is FQNEAQ (reference sequence). This CDR3 region has 13 residues. The V gene lost 2 bases and the J gene lost 9 bases, with 11 bases spanning the gap. CDR3 sequence: CASSLNSGVEQFF. In nucleotides, the CDR3 is TGTGCCAGCAGCTTAAATTCGGGGGTTGAGCAGTTCTTC.

This clone was found a few times. The chain uses TRBV10-3 and TRBJ1-1; D remains unclear. The V end was cut by 11 bases, the J end by 5 bases, with 15 bases between. The germline V gene encodes CDR1 ENHRY and CDR2 SYGVKD. The CDR3 is made up of 12 amino acids. The CDR3 loop is CAVSNSGTEAFF. In DNA form, the CDR3 reads TGTGCCGTCTCGAATAGCGGGACTGAAGCTTTCTTT.

This clone was counted only a few times. The J gene is TRBJ1-1, the V gene TRBV29-1; D is perhaps TRBD1 (5 bases). Germline V gene lookup returns CDR1 SQVTM and CDR2 ANQGSEA. Trimming pared 4 bases from V and 6 bases from J, leaving 12 bases between. This CDR3 is built from 12 residues. The CDR3 is CSVADSYSEAFF. The CDR3 DNA reads as TGCAGCGTTGCTGACAGTTATTCTGAAGCTTTCTTT. Filled out from reference TRBV29-1 and TRBJ1-1, the complete variable domain reads SAVISQKPSRDICQRGTSLTIQCQVDSQVTMMFWYRQQPGQSLTLIATANQGSEATYESGFVIDKFPISRPNLTFSTLTVSNMSPEDSSIYLCSVADSYSEAFFGQGTRLTVV.

In this sample, this clone turned up a few times. The chain has TRBV6-5 and TRBJ2-5, with 8 bases aligning to TRBD1. This CDR3 is built from 15 residues. Germline-derived CDR1 and CDR2 are MNHEY and SVGAGI. V trimming: 5 bases; J trimming: 1 base; junction bases outside the gene matches: 6. CDR3 DNA: TGTGCCAGCAGTCGGACAGGGCGCCTCCAAGAGACCCAGTACTTC. Encoded protein: CASSRTGRLQETQYF.

This clone was detected only a few times. The genes are TRBV7-2 and TRBJ1-2; D is possibly TRBD1 (5 bases). CDR3 length: 13 amino acids. V was cut by 9 bases and J by 1 base, with 12 bases left in between. Germline loops: CDR1 SGHTA, CDR2 FQGNSA. The CDR3 region is CARQDRLNYGYTF. CDR3 DNA sequence: TGTGCCAGACAGGACCGCCTTAACTATGGCTACACCTTC.

CDR3 in DNA: TGTGCCAGCAGCTGGGACAGGGACGGCGAGCAGTACTTC. Amino acids: CASSWDRDGEQYF. V is TRBV7-2 and J is TRBJ2-7; 9 nucleotides agree with TRBD1. Germline trimming cut 4 bases from V and 6 bases from J; bases unmatched to any gene: 4. The CDR3 extends over 13 amino acids. Per germline, CDR1 SGHTA and CDR2 FQGNSA. Drawing the rest from reference TRBV7-2 and TRBJ2-7, the complete variable domain is GAGVSQSPSNKVTEKGKDVELRCDPISGHTALYWYRQSLGQGLEFLIYFQGNSAPDKSGLPSDRFSAERTGGSVSTLTIQRTQQEDSAVYLCASSWDRDGEQYFGPGTRLTVT.

The chain links TRBV7-2 to TRBJ1-6; tentative D call: TRBD1 (6 bases). The CDR3 contains 19 residues. In germline, CDR1 is SGHTA, CDR2 FQGNSA. The germline V and J ends were trimmed by 5 bases and 0 bases, with 20 bases remaining between them. CDR3 residues: CASSVGRTAFSSYNSPLHF. The CDR3, as DNA: TGTGCCAGCAGCGTCGGACGGACAGCCTTCAGCTCCTATAATTCACCCCTCCACTTT.

This clone was counted between two and nine times. The gene calls are TRBV19 and TRBJ1-1, with 7 bases lining up with TRBD1. Germline V CDR1 and CDR2: LNHDA, SQIVND (reference sequence). V trimming: 6 bases; J trimming: 2 bases; junction bases outside the gene matches: 6. The CDR3 totals 14 residues. Here the CDR3 DNA reads TGTGCCAGTAGCCGGGACAGTAAAAACACTGAAGCTTTCTTT. Amino acids: CASSRDSKNTEAFF.

This clone came up a few times. An end of the junction differs from the germline gene, which may be a read error. This chain links TRBV6-6 with TRBJ2-1, with TRBD1 matching 8 bases. CDR3 length: 14 amino acids. Per the germline V gene, CDR1 is MNHNY and CDR2 is SVGAGI (reference sequence). The CDR3 nucleotides read TGCGCCATCAGTCCGACAGGGGCCTACAATGAGCAGTTCTTC. As protein: CAISPTGAYNEQFF.

This chain connects TRBV7-2 to TRBJ2-2, with D possibly being TRBD1 (5 bases). The germline gives CDR1 SGHTA, CDR2 FQGNSA. V lost 1 base, J lost 7 bases, and 13 bases lay in between. The CDR3 has 15 residues. The CDR3 loop reads CASSLVTVVVGELFF. CDR3 DNA: TGTGCCAGCAGCTTAGTGACAGTAGTTGTCGGGGAGCTGTTTTTT.

This sequence joins TRBV4-3 and TRBJ1-1, with D unresolved. There are 13 residues in the CDR3. In germline, CDR1 is LGHNA, CDR2 YSLEER. V dropped 3 bases and J dropped 6 bases, with 11 bases sitting between them. The CDR3 loop reads CASSQEGVSEAFF. The CDR3 DNA reads as TGCGCCAGCAGCCAGGAGGGAGTATCTGAAGCTTTCTTT.

This chain's CDR3 is CASSQDRQGRNEQYF. The CDR3 coding sequence is TGCGCCAGCAGCCAAGATCGCCAGGGTAGAAACGAGCAGTACTTC. This rearrangement joins TRBV4-3 to TRBJ2-7; TRBD1 might be the D (5 bases). The germline V gene has CDR1 LGHNA and CDR2 YSLEER. The CDR3 length is 15 residues. Trimming cost V 0 bases and J 5 bases, with 14 bases left between them.

This chain joins TRBV4-2 and TRBJ2-3, with 12 nucleotides matching TRBD2. The ends lost 3 bases at V and 5 bases at J; junction bases unmatched: 21. The length of the CDR3 is 21 residues. CDR1 is LGHNA and CDR2 is YNFKEQ in the germline V gene. CDR3 sequence (DNA): TGTGCCAGCAGCCAGGCCCCCGGCGCTAGCGGGAGGGTCGGATGGGAAGATACGCAGTATTTT. As protein: CASSQAPGASGRVGWEDTQYF.

This chain links TRBV7-9 with TRBJ2-1; tentatively, D is TRBD2 (5 bases). This CDR3 is built from 13 residues. CDR1 and CDR2 from the germline V gene are SEHNR and FQNEAQ (reference sequence). With 3 bases removed from V and 9 bases from J, the gap between germline ends came to 12 bases. CDR3 amino acids: CASSFTSLGEQFF. The CDR3, as DNA: TGTGCCAGCAGCTTTACTAGTCTCGGTGAGCAGTTCTTC.

This clone was recorded a few times. The J gene is TRBJ2-1, the V gene TRBV4-3, with TRBD1 matching 9 bases. V trimming: 0 bases; J trimming: 10 bases; junction bases outside the gene matches: 10. Germline loops: CDR1 LGHNA, CDR2 YSLEER. This CDR3 has 16 amino acids. Here the CDR3 reads CASSQERTGVFREQFF. Written as DNA, the CDR3 is TGCGCCAGCAGCCAAGAGAGGACAGGGGTTTTCCGGGAGCAGTTCTTC.

This clone came up a few times. The genes are TRBV27 and TRBJ1-5; D uncertain. The germline V gene encodes CDR1 MNHEY and CDR2 SMNVEV (reference sequence). The CDR3 loop spans 12 amino acids. Trimming shortened V by 4 bases and J by 5 bases, and 6 bases separated the two germline ends. CDR3 protein: CASSSRDQPQHF. The CDR3 nucleotides read TGTGCCAGCAGTTCGAGAGATCAGCCCCAGCATTTT.

The chain carries TRBV6-5 and TRBJ1-2, with D tentatively TRBD1 (5 bases). The germline V and J ends were trimmed by 6 bases and 4 bases, with 12 bases remaining between them. This CDR3 has 13 amino acids. Germline loops: CDR1 MNHEY, CDR2 SVGAGI. As DNA, the CDR3 is TGTGCCAGCAGGACCATACAGGCCTATGGCTACACCTTC. Protein sequence: CASRTIQAYGYTF.

J is TRBJ1-1 and V is TRBV18; 7 bases are a match to TRBD1. CDR3 length: 17 residues. Germline V gives CDR1 KGHSH, CDR2 LQKENI. The J segment lost 4 bases and the V segment lost 3 bases, leaving 14 bases of the junction unmatched. The CDR3 is CASSPSRDSGLSTEAFF. CDR3 nucleotide sequence: TGTGCCAGCTCACCGTCCCGGGACAGCGGTTTGTCCACTGAAGCTTTCTTT.

The rearrangement joins TRBV15 to TRBJ2-7; no firm D call. The CDR3 contains 13 residues. Germline-derived CDR1 and CDR2 are LNHNV and YYDKDF (reference sequence). Trimming cost V 0 bases and J 2 bases, with 5 bases left between them. CDR3 bases: TGTGCCACCAGCAGAGACACTGCCTACGAGCAGTACTTC. This gives the protein CATSRDTAYEQYF.

This clone was seen only a few times. The V call is TRBV11-2, the J call TRBJ2-1; no definite D call. The CDR3 loop spans 12 amino acids. Germline CDR1 reads SGHAT; CDR2 reads FQNNGV. V lost 1 base and J 6 bases, leaving 4 bases between the germline ends. Here the CDR3 reads CASSLVSNEQFF. Written as DNA, the CDR3 is TGTGCCAGCAGCTTAGTATCCAATGAGCAGTTCTTC.